The 7 T cell receptor beta chains presented below share a single source sample, sequenced in a study of blood T cell repertoires in COVID-19. Generated by immunoSEQ multiplex PCR, the TCRdb table keeps only in-frame clones and is missing some. In the table there are 250,000 or so clones, approximately 88% of which are singletons. Sequencing used peripheral blood. The source of these receptors is a woman aged 30 to 39 with COVID-19, enrolled during active disease.

The genes are TRBV7-9 and TRBJ2-3; D not resolved. The CDR3 consists of 13 residues. V was cut by 4 bases and J by 2 bases, with 7 bases left in between. Germline CDR1 reads SEHNR; CDR2 reads FQNEAQ (reference sequence). The CDR3 coding sequence is TGTGCCAGCAGCTGGAGAAACACAGATACGCAGTATTTT. Residues: CASSWRNTDTQYF.

This clone was found many times. The chain is built from TRBV4-2 and TRBJ2-3; 10 nucleotides line up with TRBD1. The CDR3 spans 16 residues. CDR1 is LGHNA and CDR2 is YNFKEQ in the germline V gene. Unmatched junction bases numbered 4, after V lost 0 bases and J lost 4 bases. For the CDR3, the DNA is TGTGCCAGCAGCCAAGATAAGGGACAGGGGTCAGATACGCAGTATTTT. It translates to CASSQDKGQGSDTQYF.

To note about this clone: One end of the junction varies from germline; a read error may be responsible. Other DNA sequences from this sample encode an identical CDR3 as well. The chain is built from TRBV10-1 and TRBJ2-2; TRBD2 might be the D (5 bases). Per germline, CDR1 WNHNN and CDR2 SYGVQD (reference sequence). The CDR3 loop spans 13 amino acids. The CDR3 sequence: CASSESGAGELFF. CDR3 coding DNA: TGCGCTAGCAGTGAGTCCGGGGCCGGGGAGCTGTTTTTT.

This clone was recorded once. The chain recombines TRBV3-1 (or the pseudogene TRBV3-2) with TRBJ1-1; D gene ambiguous. V was shortened by 1 base and J by 1 base, with 10 bases between the two germline ends. CDR3 size: 15 residues. Germline V gene data show CDR1 as LGHDT and CDR2 as YNNKEL (reference sequence). The chain's CDR3 is CASSQAHPGNTEAFF. In DNA, the CDR3 is TGTGCCAGCAGCCAAGCCCACCCGGGGAACACTGAAGCTTTCTTT.

The chain is built from TRBV9 and TRBJ2-5, with 11 positions matching TRBD2. Germline V CDR1 and CDR2: SGDLS, YYNGEE. Germline trimming cut 0 bases from V and 2 bases from J; bases unmatched to any gene: 12. This CDR3 contains 19 residues. The CDR3 here is CASSVGAKLAGDQQETQYF. Here the CDR3 DNA reads TGTGCCAGCAGCGTAGGGGCTAAACTAGCGGGGGACCAACAAGAGACCCAGTACTTC.

The genes are TRBV5-1 and TRBJ2-5; 8 bases agree with TRBD1. Germline V lookup: CDR1 SGHRS, CDR2 YFSETQ. With 0 bases clipped from V and 5 bases from J, the junction kept 6 bases outside the gene matches. The CDR3 totals 15 residues. CDR3 sequence (DNA): TGCGCCAGCAGCTTGGCCGGACAGGGCGGGGAGACCCAGTACTTC. Protein sequence: CASSLAGQGGETQYF.

The genes are TRBV10-1 and TRBJ2-1; 11 bases align to TRBD1. CDR1 and CDR2 (germline): WNHNN, SYGVQD (reference sequence). V was pared by 4 bases and J by 1 base, with 6 bases of the junction left unmatched. This CDR3 is built from 17 residues. CDR3 DNA: TGCGCCAGCAGTGGGACAGGGGGCTTGGAGTCCTACAATGAGCAGTTCTTC. Protein product: CASSGTGGLESYNEQFF.